This section outlines one T cell receptor (beta chain) sequence together with its context. The study drew participants aged about 18 to 89 years from roughly 25 US areas. The study counted Cohort 3 donors as recovered given two negative PCRs, clearance, or symptom resolution. In the source study's methods: Amplifying reference gene primers gave estimates of nucleated cell counts. The table came from immunoSEQ multiplex PCR; TCRdb's copy has only in-frame clones and leaves some out. D and trimming were read from the DNA, whereas the V and J calls and clone size are those reported in that table. The sample holds a few hundred thousand clones, 85% seen once. These data belong to a study of blood T cell repertoires in COVID-19. Study at large: The analysed material was cDNA or gDNA that came from T cells, B-cell-depleted T cells, or PBMCs.

From germline, CDR1 is LGHNA and CDR2 YSLEER. V lost 0 bases to trimming and J lost 3 bases, with 12 bases between them. The CDR3 runs to 16 residues. Sample: PBMCs or T cells enriched from blood (not recorded which). The clonotype originates from a middle-aged man who had recovered from COVID-19. The rearrangement joins TRBV4-3 to TRBJ1-3; D is unresolved. The CDR3 DNA reads as TGCGCCAGCAGCCAAGATTTGGGCACAGATGGAAACACCATATATTTT. Amino acid sequence: CASSQDLGTDGNTIYF.